These 25 T cell receptor beta chains share one sample of origin, sequenced in a study of monozygotic twins with inflammatory bowel disease. TCRdb re-called the 5' RACE reads and catalogs CDR3 proteins one per entry, DNA excluded. This repertoire includes about 160,000 distinct CDR3 sequences. Sequencing used blood. The receptors were gathered from a human donor with ulcerative colitis or Crohn's disease, or a healthy co-twin of an affected twin (not recorded which).

The J gene is TRBJ1-2, the V gene TRBV20-1; with no DNA, the TCRdb D assignment of TRBD1 cannot be verified. The CDR3 covers 13 residues. Germline CDR1 reads DFQATT; CDR2 reads SNEGSKA (reference sequence). CDR3 loop: CSARGGGHYGYTF.

The V and J genes are TRBV5-4 and TRBJ1-5. This CDR3 spans 15 amino acids. CDR1 is SGHNT and CDR2 is YYREEE in the germline V gene (reference sequence). The CDR3 region is CASSLGGGLNQPQHF.

The chain is built from TRBV7-2 and TRBJ2-2; the D call from TCRdb, TRBD1, cannot be confirmed without DNA. This CDR3 comprises 14 residues. Germline loops: CDR1 SGHTA, CDR2 FQGNSA. Here the CDR3 reads CASKQGALTGELFF.

V is TRBV6-1 and J is TRBJ1-1; TCRdb outputs TRBD1, but without DNA this stays unchecked. Germline V gene lookup returns CDR1 MNHNS and CDR2 SASEGT. The CDR3 totals 12 residues. The CDR3 region is CASSWDGNEAFF.

This chain connects TRBV7-9 to TRBJ2-5; TCRdb's assignment of TRBD1 cannot be checked, as there is no DNA. Germline V gives CDR1 SEHNR, CDR2 FQNEAQ (reference sequence). This CDR3 is 15 amino acids long. This CDR3 is CASSLNRDPQETQYF.

The chain couples TRBV11-3 to TRBJ2-4; TCRdb picks TRBD1, but there is no DNA to check that call. CDR1 is SGHNT, CDR2 YENEEA, per germline. The CDR3 has 15 residues. The CDR3 sequence: CASSLRQGWQNIQYF.

The chain combines TRBV4-1 with TRBJ2-3; TCRdb names TRBD2, which stays unverified in the absence of DNA. This CDR3 contains 17 residues. Germline assignment: CDR1 MGHRA and CDR2 YSYEKL. CDR3 loop: CASSQEVPGREGDTQYF.

The chain has TRBV28 and TRBJ2-5. This CDR3 region has 14 residues. Germline lookup yields CDR1 MDHEN and CDR2 SYDVKM. CDR3 sequence reads: CASSFLGVEETQYF.

The CDR3 region is CASSAGTVNEKLFF. The rearrangement joins TRBV5-6 to TRBJ1-4; TCRdb lists TRBD1, though no DNA is available to test this call. Germline values: CDR1 SGHDT, CDR2 YYEEEE. The CDR3 covers 14 residues.

The V call is TRBV12-3 or TRBV12-4, the J call TRBJ2-7. This CDR3 is built from 13 residues. The CDR3 here is CASSNGNSYEQYF.

The V gene is TRBV9, the J gene TRBJ2-5; TCRdb designates TRBD2, a call that cannot be tested without DNA. This CDR3 region has 15 residues. Germline loops: CDR1 SGDLS, CDR2 YYNGEE. The CDR3: CASSLRTSVGETQYF.

V is TRBV30 and J is TRBJ2-7; TCRdb selects TRBD1, and the lack of DNA leaves this call unchecked. Germline V gives CDR1 GTSNPN, CDR2 SVGIG (reference sequence). The CDR3 extends over 15 amino acids. The CDR3 region is CAWRRTRDRWDEQYF.

This rearrangement joins TRBV7-2 to TRBJ2-5; TCRdb's D call, TRBD2, is unchecked because there is no DNA. This CDR3 region has 14 residues. The germline CDR1 and CDR2 sequences are SGHTA and FQGNSA. The CDR3 spells CASSRTRVQETQYF.

The rearrangement links TRBV7-9 to TRBJ2-7. The CDR3 sequence is 13 residues long. The germline CDR1 and CDR2 sequences are SEHNR and FQNEAQ (reference sequence). The CDR3 reads CASRPETNYEQYF.

CDR3 residues: CATSDPGVPYEQYF. The chain has TRBV24-1 and TRBJ2-7. The V gene's germline CDR1 is KGHDR and CDR2 SFDVKD. The CDR3 runs to 14 residues.

This chain connects TRBV7-2 to TRBJ2-7; TCRdb picks TRBD1, but there is no DNA to check that call. The CDR3 has 14 residues. Per the germline V gene, CDR1 is SGHTA and CDR2 is FQGNSA. The CDR3 region is CASSLDQGTYEQYF.

J is TRBJ2-3 and V is TRBV7-2. The CDR3 runs 11 residues. The V gene's germline CDR1 is SGHTA and CDR2 FQGNSA. CDR3 amino acids: CASSYTDTQYF.

CDR3 loop: CASSPYGNEQFF. The V call is TRBV7-9, the J call TRBJ2-1. The CDR3 runs to 12 residues. Per the germline V gene, CDR1 is SEHNR and CDR2 is FQNEAQ (reference sequence).

The chain has TRBV20-1 and TRBJ1-1. This CDR3 comprises 12 residues. Germline loops: CDR1 DFQATT, CDR2 SNEGSKA (reference sequence). This CDR3 reads CSATRANTEAFF.

The rearrangement joins TRBV28 to TRBJ2-1. CDR1 is MDHEN, CDR2 SYDVKM, per germline. The CDR3 has 11 amino acids. CDR3 loop: CASKRYNEQFF. The full variable domain, with the rest looked up from reference TRBV28 and TRBJ2-1, is DVKVTQSSRYLVKRTGEKVFLECVQDMDHENMFWYRQDPGLGLRLIYFSYDVKMKEKGDIPEGYSVSREKKERFSLILESASTNQTSMYLCASKRYNEQFFGPGTRLTVL.

The chain has TRBV10-3 and TRBJ1-1; TCRdb's D call, TRBD1, is unchecked because there is no DNA. CDR3 size: 14 residues. Germline values: CDR1 ENHRY, CDR2 SYGVKD. The CDR3 protein is CAISATDRGPEAFF.

The chain carries TRBV28 and TRBJ2-7. The germline gives CDR1 MDHEN, CDR2 SYDVKM. This CDR3 has 13 amino acids. CDR3 loop: CASSFLGTYEQYF.

The V gene is TRBV5-1, the J gene TRBJ1-6. The germline V gene encodes CDR1 SGHRS and CDR2 YFSETQ. This CDR3 has 15 residues. CDR3 in amino acids: CASSLRGSYNSPLHF.

J is TRBJ2-7 and V is TRBV5-4; TCRdb's D gene call, TRBD1, goes unchecked for lack of DNA. The CDR3 loop spans 14 amino acids. The germline V gene encodes CDR1 SGHNT and CDR2 YYREEE (reference sequence). CDR3 sequence reads: CASSAPGPTYEQYF.

The chain employs TRBV27 and TRBJ1-3. The CDR3 is made up of 14 amino acids. Looked up from germline, CDR1 is MNHEY and CDR2 is SMNVEV (reference sequence). CDR3 amino acids: CASSFRTSGNTIYF.